The present T cell receptor beta chain was sequenced within a study of CD8 T cells in ankylosing spondylitis. Findings of the study overall: Reports of some motif variants in reactive arthritis synovial fluid and blood predate this one. With a CD8+ phenotype, disease-linked clones were relatively rare in peripheral blood. Disease-associated clones were reportedly significantly overrepresented in matched ankylosing spondylitis synovial fluid.

TCRdb processed the 5' RACE reads anew with MiXCR; each CDR3 protein has one entry. The top ten hold 0.61% of the sample, which has some 250,000 distinct CDR3 sequences, about 24% seen once. Turning to this clonotype: Its antigen is undetermined.

The CDR3 runs to 13 residues. CDR1 is SGDLS, CDR2 YYNGEE, per germline. V was cut by 0 bases and J by 7 bases, with 10 bases left in between. The chain couples TRBV9 to TRBJ1-1, with unresolved D. Sequenced material: blood, either unsorted or a sorted T cell fraction (not recorded which). The clonotype was recovered from a male donor with ankylosing spondylitis or in good health (not recorded which). CDR3 DNA sequence: TGTGCCAGCAGCGTAGGGGTTCAAGGTGAAGCTTTCTTT. It translates to CASSVGVQGEAFF.